The following is a T cell receptor beta chain sequence with its context. Study processing details: Amplification of reference gene primers provided the estimated nucleated cell counts. TCRdb's table, derived via immunoSEQ multiplex PCR, lists solely in-frame clones and lacks some. That table supplies the V and J calls and clone size; D and trimming were determined from the DNA. The sample has about 65,000 clones, approximately 93% seen once; the top ten hold approximately 2.6%. Germline assignment: CDR1 MNHEY and CDR2 SVGEGT. The V gene end was trimmed by 4 bases and the J gene end by 5 bases; junction bases not matched to a gene: 8. The CDR3 is 15 amino acids. The sample belongs to a study of blood T cell repertoires in COVID-19. At the level of the study: The samples span acute and convalescent COVID-19 from the United States, Italy and Spain.

The chain carries TRBV6-2 or TRBV6-3 and TRBJ1-5; TRBD1 matches at 7 bases. This clonotype originated in a man in his 70s with active COVID-19. Input material: peripheral blood. The CDR3 is CASSSGGGLHQPQHF. The CDR3 DNA reads as TGTGCCAGCAGTTCCGGAGGGGGCCTCCATCAGCCCCAGCATTTT.